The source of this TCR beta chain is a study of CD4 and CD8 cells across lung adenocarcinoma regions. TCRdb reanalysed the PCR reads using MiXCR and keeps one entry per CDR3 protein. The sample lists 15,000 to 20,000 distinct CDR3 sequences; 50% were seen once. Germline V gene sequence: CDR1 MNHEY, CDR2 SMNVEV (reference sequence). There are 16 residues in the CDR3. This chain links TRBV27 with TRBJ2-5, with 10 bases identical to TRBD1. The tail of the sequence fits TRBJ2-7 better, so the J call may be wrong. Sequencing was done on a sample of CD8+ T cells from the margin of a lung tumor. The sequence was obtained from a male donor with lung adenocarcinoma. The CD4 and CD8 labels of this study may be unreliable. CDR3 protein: CASSRSGQGPSYEQYF. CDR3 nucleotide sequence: TGTGCCAGCAGTCGGTCGGGACAGGGGCCATCCTACGAGCAGTACTTC.